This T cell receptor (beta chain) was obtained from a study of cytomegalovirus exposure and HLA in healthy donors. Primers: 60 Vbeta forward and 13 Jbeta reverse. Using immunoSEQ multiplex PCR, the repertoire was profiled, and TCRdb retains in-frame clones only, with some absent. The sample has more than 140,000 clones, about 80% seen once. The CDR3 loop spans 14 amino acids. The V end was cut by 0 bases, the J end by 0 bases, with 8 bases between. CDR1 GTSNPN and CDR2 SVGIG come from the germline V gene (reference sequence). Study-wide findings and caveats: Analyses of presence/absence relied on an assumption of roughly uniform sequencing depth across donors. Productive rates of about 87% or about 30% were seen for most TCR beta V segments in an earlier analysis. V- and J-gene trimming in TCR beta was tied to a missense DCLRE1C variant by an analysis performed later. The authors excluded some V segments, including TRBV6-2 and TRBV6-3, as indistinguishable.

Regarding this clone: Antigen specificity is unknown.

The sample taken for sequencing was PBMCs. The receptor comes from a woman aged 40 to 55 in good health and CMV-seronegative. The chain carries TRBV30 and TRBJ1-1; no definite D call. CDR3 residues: CAWSVRGMNTEAFF. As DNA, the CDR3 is TGTGCCTGGAGTGTACGAGGGATGAACACTGAAGCTTTCTTT.